Each of the 8 T cell receptor beta chains below was sequenced from the same sample in a study of blood T cells in healthy people across ages. A second PCR of roughly 7 to 11 cycles used a sample-barcoded 5' primer and a J-beta primer mix. MiXCR, run by TCRdb on the 5' RACE reads, gives a single entry per CDR3 protein. The table has roughly 700,000 distinct CDR3 sequences, 32% seen once; the top ten hold approximately 15%. The specimen sequenced was blood. These receptors were collected from a woman of 80 years or more in good health.

This clonotype has ten or more counts. The rearrangement links TRBV20-1 to TRBJ1-2; D not resolved. This CDR3 comprises 13 residues. The V gene lost 6 bases and the J gene lost 0 bases, with 11 bases spanning the gap. Germline values: CDR1 DFQATT, CDR2 SNEGSKA (reference sequence). CDR3 nucleotides: TGCAGTGCACTAACGGCATCTAACTATGGCTACACCTTC. This encodes CSALTASNYGYTF.

In this sample, this clonotype turned up many times. V and J are TRBV7-2 and TRBJ2-1; D could derive from TRBD1 or TRBD2 (5 bases each). Germline V gene sequence: CDR1 SGHTA, CDR2 FQGNSA. The CDR3 has 11 residues. Trimming shortened V by 5 bases and J by 11 bases, and 10 bases separated the two germline ends. CDR3 loop: CASSPGAKQFF. The CDR3 DNA sequence: TGTGCCAGCAGCCCCGGGGCGAAGCAGTTCTTC. Full variable domain (outside the CDR3, taken from reference TRBV7-2 and TRBJ2-1): GAGVSQSPSNKVTEKGKDVELRCDPISGHTALYWYRQSLGQGLEFLIYFQGNSAPDKSGLPSDRFSAERTGGSVSTLTIQRTQQEDSAVYLCASSPGAKQFFGPGTRLTVL.

This clonotype has at least ten counts. CDR3 in DNA: TGTGCCAGCAGCCCCAGACAGGGGGCTAGCTCTGGGGCCAACGTCCTGACTTTC. This sequence encodes CASSPRQGASSGANVLTF. The chain joins TRBV7-2 to TRBJ2-6, with 10 bases fitting TRBD1. Per germline, CDR1 SGHTA and CDR2 FQGNSA. V trimming: 5 bases; J trimming: 0 bases; junction bases outside the gene matches: 7. The CDR3 totals 18 residues.

This clonotype was recorded at least ten times. CDR3 residues: CASREGYEQYF. The CDR3 nucleotides read TGTGCCAGCAGGGAGGGGTACGAGCAGTACTTC. The genes are TRBV2 and TRBJ2-7, with D maybe TRBD2 (6 bases). Trimming pared 6 bases from V and 4 bases from J, leaving 7 bases between. Per the germline V gene, CDR1 is SNHLY and CDR2 is FYNNEI. The CDR3 loop spans 11 amino acids.

The sample holds many counts of this clonotype. The chain employs TRBV6-2 or TRBV6-3 and TRBJ2-3, with D perhaps matching TRBD2 (7 bases). Germline loops: CDR1 MNHEY, CDR2 SVGEGT. Trimming left V 2 bases short and J 1 base short, with 13 bases between. The CDR3 sequence is 16 residues long. The CDR3 protein is CASSYIGGGGTDTQYF. The CDR3 coding sequence is TGTGCCAGCAGTTACATCGGAGGGGGGGGCACAGATACGCAGTATTTT.

In this sample, this clonotype turned up many times. The chain employs TRBV15 and TRBJ1-4; a weak D match, TRBD1 (5 bases). The CDR3 has 13 residues. The V and J ends lost 5 bases and 12 bases respectively, with 16 bases between them. Germline assignment: CDR1 LNHNV and CDR2 YYDKDF (reference sequence). The CDR3: CATSPRPAGELFF. The CDR3 DNA follows: TGTGCCACCAGCCCCCGCCCCGCGGGGGAACTGTTTTTT.

This clonotype appeared a few times. This chain joins TRBV7-9 and TRBJ1-2; D may be TRBD1 (5 bases). The germline V and J ends were trimmed by 2 bases and 9 bases, with 13 bases remaining between them. Germline loops: CDR1 SEHNR, CDR2 FQNEAQ (reference sequence). This CDR3 is built from 13 residues. CDR3 sequence (DNA): TGTGCCAGCAGCTTAAGTTCAGGGTTAAGCTACACCTTC. Encoded protein: CASSLSSGLSYTF.

The table lists this clonotype with a few counts. This sequence may be a read error, since a much larger clone differs from it by one base. The V and J genes are TRBV5-1 and TRBJ2-7, with 8 bases that match TRBD1. Trimming removed 4 bases from V and 7 bases from J; junction bases left unmatched: 13. The CDR3 is made up of 15 amino acids. Germline-derived CDR1 and CDR2 are SGHRS and YFSETQ. CDR3 loop: CASSKGQGGYNEQYF. The DNA of the CDR3 is TGCGCCAGCAGCAAAGGACAGGGAGGCTACAATGAGCAGTACTTC.